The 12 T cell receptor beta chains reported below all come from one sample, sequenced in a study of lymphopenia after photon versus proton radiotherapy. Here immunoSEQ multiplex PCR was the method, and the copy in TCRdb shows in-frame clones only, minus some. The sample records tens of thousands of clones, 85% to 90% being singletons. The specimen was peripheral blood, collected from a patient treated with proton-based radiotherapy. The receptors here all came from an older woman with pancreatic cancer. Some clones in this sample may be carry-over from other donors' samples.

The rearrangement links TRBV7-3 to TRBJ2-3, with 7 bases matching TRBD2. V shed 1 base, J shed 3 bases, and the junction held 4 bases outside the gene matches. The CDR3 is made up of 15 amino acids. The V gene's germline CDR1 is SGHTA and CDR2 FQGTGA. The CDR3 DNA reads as TGTGCCAGCAGCTTAAGTCCAGCGGGGACAGATACGCAGTATTTT. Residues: CASSLSPAGTDTQYF.

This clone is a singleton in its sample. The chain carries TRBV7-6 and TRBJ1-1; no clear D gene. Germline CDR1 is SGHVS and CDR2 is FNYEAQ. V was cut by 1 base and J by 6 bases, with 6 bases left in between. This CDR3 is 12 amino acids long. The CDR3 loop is CASSLVGPEAFF. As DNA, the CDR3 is TGTGCCAGCAGCTTAGTAGGTCCTGAAGCTTTCTTT.

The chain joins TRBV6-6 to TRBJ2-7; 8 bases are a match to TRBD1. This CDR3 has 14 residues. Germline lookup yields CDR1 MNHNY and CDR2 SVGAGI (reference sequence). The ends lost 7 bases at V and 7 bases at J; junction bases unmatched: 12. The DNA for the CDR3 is TGTGCCAGCAACAAGGCGCAGGGGGCGTGGGAGCAGTACTTC. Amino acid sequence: CASNKAQGAWEQYF.

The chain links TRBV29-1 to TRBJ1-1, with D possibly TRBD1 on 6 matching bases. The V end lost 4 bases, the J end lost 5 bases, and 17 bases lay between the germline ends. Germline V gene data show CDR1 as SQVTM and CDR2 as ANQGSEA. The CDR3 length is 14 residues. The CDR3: CSVVARGSGTEAFF. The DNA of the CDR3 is TGCAGCGTTGTGGCCAGGGGATCGGGTACTGAAGCTTTCTTT.

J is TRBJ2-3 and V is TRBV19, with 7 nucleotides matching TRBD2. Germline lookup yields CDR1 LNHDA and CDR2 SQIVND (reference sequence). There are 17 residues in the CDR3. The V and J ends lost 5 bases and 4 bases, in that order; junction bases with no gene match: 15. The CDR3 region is CASSFSAGGSRADTQYF. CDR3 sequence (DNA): TGTGCCAGTAGTTTCTCGGCAGGCGGGAGTAGGGCAGATACGCAGTATTTT. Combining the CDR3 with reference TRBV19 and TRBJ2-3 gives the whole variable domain DGGITQSPKYLFRKEGQNVTLSCEQNLNHDAMYWYRQDPGQGLRLIYYSQIVNDFQKGDIAEGYSVSREKKESFPLTVTSAQKNPTAFYLCASSFSAGGSRADTQYFGPGTRLTVL.

CDR3 sequence reads: CASSSPLGDTEAFF. The CDR3 nucleotides are TGTGCCAGCAGTAGCCCCCTAGGGGATACTGAAGCTTTCTTT. This chain uses TRBV6-5 with TRBJ1-1, with D maybe TRBD1 (5 bases). Trimming took off 5 bases at V and 5 bases at J, with 15 bases between the two ends. CDR1 is MNHEY and CDR2 is SVGAGI in the germline V gene. The CDR3 has 14 residues.

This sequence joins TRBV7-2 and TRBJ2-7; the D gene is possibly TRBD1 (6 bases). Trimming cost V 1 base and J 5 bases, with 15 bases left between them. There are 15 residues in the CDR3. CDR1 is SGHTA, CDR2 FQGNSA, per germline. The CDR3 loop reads CASSLVPTGWDEQYF. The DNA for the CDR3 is TGTGCCAGCAGCTTAGTCCCGACAGGATGGGACGAGCAGTACTTC.

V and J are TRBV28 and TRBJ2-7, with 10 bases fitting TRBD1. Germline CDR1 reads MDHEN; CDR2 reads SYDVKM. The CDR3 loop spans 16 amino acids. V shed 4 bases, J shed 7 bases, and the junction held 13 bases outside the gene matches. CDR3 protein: CASSSDYRDRGLEQYF. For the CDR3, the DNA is TGTGCCAGCAGTTCCGACTACCGGGACAGGGGTTTGGAGCAGTACTTC.

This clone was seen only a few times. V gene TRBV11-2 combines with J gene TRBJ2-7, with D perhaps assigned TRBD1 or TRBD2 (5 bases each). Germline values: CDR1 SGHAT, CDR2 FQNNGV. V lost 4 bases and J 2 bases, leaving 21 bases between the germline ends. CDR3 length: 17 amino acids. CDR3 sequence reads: CASSSIPPGTDPYEQYF. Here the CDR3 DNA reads TGTGCCAGCAGCTCCATCCCACCTGGGACGGATCCCTACGAGCAGTACTTC.

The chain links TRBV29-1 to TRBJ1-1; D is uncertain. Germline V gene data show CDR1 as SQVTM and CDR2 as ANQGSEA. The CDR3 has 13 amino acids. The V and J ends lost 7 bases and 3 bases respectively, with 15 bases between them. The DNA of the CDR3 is TGCAGCGGAGAAGGGAGTGGGTACACTGAAGCTTTCTTT. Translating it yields CSGEGSGYTEAFF.

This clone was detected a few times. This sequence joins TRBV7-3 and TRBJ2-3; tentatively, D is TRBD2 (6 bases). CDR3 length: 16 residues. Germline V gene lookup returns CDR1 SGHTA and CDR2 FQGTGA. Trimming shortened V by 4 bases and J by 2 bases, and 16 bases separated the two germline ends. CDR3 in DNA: TGTGCCAGCAGCTCGACCGGGACTTCGATCACAGATACGCAGTATTTT. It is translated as CASSSTGTSITDTQYF.

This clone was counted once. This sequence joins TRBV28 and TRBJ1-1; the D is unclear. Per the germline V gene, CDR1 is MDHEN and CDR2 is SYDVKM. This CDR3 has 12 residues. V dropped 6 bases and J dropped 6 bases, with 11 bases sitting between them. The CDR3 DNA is TGTGCCAGCAGCAAGGCGGCGGCTGAAGCTTTCTTT. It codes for CASSKAAAEAFF.